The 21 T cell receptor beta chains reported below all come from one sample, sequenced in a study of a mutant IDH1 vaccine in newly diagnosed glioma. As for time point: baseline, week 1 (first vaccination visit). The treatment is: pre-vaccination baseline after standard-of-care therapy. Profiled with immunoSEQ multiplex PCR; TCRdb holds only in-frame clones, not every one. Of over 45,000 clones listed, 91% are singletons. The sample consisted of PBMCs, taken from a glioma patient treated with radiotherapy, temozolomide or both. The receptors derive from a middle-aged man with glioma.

DNA for the CDR3: TGTGCCAGTAGTATTGGCGGGCCGAACACCGGGGAGCTGTTTTTT. Its protein is CASSIGGPNTGELFF. The V call is TRBV19, the J call TRBJ2-2; perhaps TRBD2 as D (5 bases). The CDR3 spans 15 residues. Germline V lookup: CDR1 LNHDA, CDR2 SQIVND (reference sequence). The ends were cut back, 3 bases at V and 0 bases at J, with 8 bases in the middle.

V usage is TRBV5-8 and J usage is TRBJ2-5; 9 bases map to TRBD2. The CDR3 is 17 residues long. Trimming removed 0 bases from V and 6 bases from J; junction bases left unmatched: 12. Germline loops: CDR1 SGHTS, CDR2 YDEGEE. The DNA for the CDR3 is TGTGCCAGCAGCTTGGGGAGTTTAGCGGGAGTGGTGAAGACCCAGTACTTC. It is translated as CASSLGSLAGVVKTQYF.

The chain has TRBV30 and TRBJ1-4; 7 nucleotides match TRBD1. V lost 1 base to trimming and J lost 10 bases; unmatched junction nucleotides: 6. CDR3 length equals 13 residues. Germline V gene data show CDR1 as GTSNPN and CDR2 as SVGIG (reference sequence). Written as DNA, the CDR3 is TGTGCCTGGAGTGGGACTCGACAGGGAAAACTGTTTTTT. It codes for CAWSGTRQGKLFF.

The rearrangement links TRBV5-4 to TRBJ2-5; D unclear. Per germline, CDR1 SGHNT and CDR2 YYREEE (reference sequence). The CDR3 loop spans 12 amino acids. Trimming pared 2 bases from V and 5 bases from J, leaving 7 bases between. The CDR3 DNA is TGTGCCAGCAGCTTTGCCAGCGAGACCCAGTACTTC. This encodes CASSFASETQYF.

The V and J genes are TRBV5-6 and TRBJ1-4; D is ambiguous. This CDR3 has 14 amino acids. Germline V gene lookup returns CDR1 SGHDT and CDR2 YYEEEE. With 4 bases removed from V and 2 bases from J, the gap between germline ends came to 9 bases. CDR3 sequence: CASSRGVTNEKLFF. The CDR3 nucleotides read TGTGCCAGCAGCCGCGGCGTGACTAATGAAAAACTGTTTTTT.

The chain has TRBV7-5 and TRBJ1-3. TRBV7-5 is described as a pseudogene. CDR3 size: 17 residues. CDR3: CARSTYSRGHVGNTIYF. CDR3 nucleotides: TGTGCCAGAAGCACCTATAGTAGAGGCCACGTCGGAAACACCATATATTTT.

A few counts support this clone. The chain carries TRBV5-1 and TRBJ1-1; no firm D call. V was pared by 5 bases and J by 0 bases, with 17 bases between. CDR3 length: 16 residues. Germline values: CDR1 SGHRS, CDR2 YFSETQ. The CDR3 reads CASSSRVGGMNTEAFF. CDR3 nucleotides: TGCGCCAGCAGTTCTCGGGTGGGCGGGATGAACACTGAAGCTTTCTTT.

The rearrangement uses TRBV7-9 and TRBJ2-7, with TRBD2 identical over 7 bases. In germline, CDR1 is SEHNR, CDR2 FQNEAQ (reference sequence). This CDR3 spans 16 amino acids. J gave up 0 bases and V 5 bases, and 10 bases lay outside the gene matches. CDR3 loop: CASSLLSSGPSYEQYF. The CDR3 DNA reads TGTGCCAGCAGCCTTCTATCTAGCGGTCCCTCCTACGAGCAGTACTTC.

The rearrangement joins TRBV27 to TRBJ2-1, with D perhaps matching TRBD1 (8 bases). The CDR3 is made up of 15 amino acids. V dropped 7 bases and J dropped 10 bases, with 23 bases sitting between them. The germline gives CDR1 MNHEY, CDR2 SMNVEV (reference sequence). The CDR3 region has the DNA TGTGCCAGCACCTTCGGGGGGACAGGACCCCGGGAGCAGTTCTTC. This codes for CASTFGGTGPREQFF.

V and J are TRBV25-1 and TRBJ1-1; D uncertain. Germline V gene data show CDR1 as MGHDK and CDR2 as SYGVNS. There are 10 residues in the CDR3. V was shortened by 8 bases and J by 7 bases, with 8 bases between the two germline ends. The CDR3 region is CASGGREAFF. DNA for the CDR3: TGTGCCAGCGGAGGACGTGAAGCTTTCTTT.

The CDR3 DNA reads as TGTGCCAGCAGCCCGGGCCTTGGACTAGCGGGAACAGATACGCAGTATTTT. This gives the protein CASSPGLGLAGTDTQYF. The chain is built from TRBV9 and TRBJ2-3; TRBD2 matches at 12 bases. This CDR3 comprises 17 residues. The V and J ends lost 4 bases and 3 bases, in that order; junction bases with no gene match: 9. CDR1 is SGDLS and CDR2 is YYNGEE in the germline V gene.

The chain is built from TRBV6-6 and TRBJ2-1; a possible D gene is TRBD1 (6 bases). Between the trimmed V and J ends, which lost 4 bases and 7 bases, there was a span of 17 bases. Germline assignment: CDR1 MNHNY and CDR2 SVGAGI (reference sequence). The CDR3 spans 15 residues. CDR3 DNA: TGTGCCAGCAGTTCTGGGGACACCCGCCAGAATGAGCAGTTCTTC. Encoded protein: CASSSGDTRQNEQFF.

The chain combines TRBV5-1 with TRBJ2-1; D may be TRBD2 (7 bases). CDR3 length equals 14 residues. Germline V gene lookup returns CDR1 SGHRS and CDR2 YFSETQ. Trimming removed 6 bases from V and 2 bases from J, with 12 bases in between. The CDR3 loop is CASTEGGAYNEQFF. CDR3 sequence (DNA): TGCGCCAGCACCGAAGGGGGGGCCTACAATGAGCAGTTCTTC.

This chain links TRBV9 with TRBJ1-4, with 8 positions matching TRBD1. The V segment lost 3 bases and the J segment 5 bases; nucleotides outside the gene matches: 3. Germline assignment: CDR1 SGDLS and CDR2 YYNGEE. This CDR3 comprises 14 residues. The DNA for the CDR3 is TGTGCCAGCAGCGCGGGACAGGCCAATGAAAAACTGTTTTTT. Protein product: CASSAGQANEKLFF.

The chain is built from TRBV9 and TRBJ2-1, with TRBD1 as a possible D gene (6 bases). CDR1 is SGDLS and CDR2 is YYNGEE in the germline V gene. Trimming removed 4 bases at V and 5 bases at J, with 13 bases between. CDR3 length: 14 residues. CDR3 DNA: TGTGCCAGCAGCATTGGACAGCCAGACAATGAGCAGTTCTTC. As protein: CASSIGQPDNEQFF.

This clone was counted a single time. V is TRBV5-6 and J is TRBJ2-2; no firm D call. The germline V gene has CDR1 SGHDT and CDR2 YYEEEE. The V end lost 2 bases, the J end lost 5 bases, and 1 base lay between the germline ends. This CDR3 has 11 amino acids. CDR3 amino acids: CASSFTGELFF. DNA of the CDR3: TGTGCCAGCAGCTTTACCGGGGAGCTGTTTTTT.

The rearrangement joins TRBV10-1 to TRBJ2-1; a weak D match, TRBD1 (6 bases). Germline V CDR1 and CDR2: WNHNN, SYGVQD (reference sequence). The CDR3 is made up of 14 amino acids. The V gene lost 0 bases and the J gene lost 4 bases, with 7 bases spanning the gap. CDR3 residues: CASSESTGYNEQFF. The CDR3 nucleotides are TGCGCCAGCAGTGAGTCCACAGGGTACAATGAGCAGTTCTTC.

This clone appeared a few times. The CDR3 reads CASSDNEKLFF. CDR3 DNA: TGTGCCAGCAGTGACAATGAAAAACTGTTTTTT. The rearrangement uses TRBV2 and TRBJ1-4; D is unresolved. CDR3 length: 11 residues. V was pared by 3 bases and J by 5 bases, with 1 base between. CDR1 is SNHLY and CDR2 is FYNNEI in the germline V gene.

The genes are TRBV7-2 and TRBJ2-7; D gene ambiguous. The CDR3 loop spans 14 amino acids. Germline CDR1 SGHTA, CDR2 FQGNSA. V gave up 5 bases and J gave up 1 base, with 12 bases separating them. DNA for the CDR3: TGTGCCAGCAGCCCCCAGATAGGGTCCTACGAGCAGTACTTC. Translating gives CASSPQIGSYEQYF.

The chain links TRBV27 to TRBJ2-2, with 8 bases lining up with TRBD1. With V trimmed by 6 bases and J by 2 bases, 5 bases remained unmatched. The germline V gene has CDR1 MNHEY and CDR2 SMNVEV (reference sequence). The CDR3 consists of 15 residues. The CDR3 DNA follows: TGTGCCAGCAGATTTGCAGGGGGCAACACCGGGGAGCTGTTTTTT. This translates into CASRFAGGNTGELFF.

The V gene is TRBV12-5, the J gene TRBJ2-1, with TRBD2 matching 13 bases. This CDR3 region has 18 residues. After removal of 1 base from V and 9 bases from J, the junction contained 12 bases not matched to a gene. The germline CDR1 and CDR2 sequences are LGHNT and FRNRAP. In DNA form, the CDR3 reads TGTGCTAGTGGTTTGGACCTAACTAGCGGGGGGGGTCATAGTGAGCAGTTCTTC. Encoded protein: CASGLDLTSGGGHSEQFF.